These 18 T cell receptor beta chains share one sample of origin, sequenced in a study of blood T cell repertoires in COVID-19. TCRdb's copy holds only in-frame clones and misses some; the assay was immunoSEQ multiplex PCR. The table records 50,000 to 60,000 clones, 75% to 95% of them present only once. Source material: peripheral blood. Receptor source: a man aged 35 to 55 with acute or convalescent COVID-19.

This clone has a single count. The chain has TRBV13 and TRBJ2-1, with D possibly being TRBD2 (5 bases). Germline V gives CDR1 PRHDT, CDR2 FYEKMQ (reference sequence). The CDR3 extends over 13 amino acids. V shed 5 bases and J shed 8 bases, with 13 bases lying between them. The CDR3 spells CASSPTFSDEQFF. CDR3 DNA: TGTGCCAGCAGCCCCACATTTAGCGATGAGCAGTTCTTC.

The sample holds one count of this clone. The chain combines TRBV27 with TRBJ2-2; D remains unclear. Germline CDR1 and CDR2: MNHEY and SMNVEV (reference sequence). The CDR3 contains 14 residues. V lost 3 bases and J lost 0, with 5 bases in between. CDR3 region: CASSLRPNTGELFF. The CDR3 DNA follows: TGTGCCAGCAGTTTGAGGCCGAACACCGGGGAGCTGTTTTTT.

The CDR3 DNA reads as TGCGCCAGCAGTTACCTGAGGGACAGGGGGATCACTGAAGCTTTCTTT. As protein: CASSYLRDRGITEAFF. The J gene is TRBJ1-1, the V gene TRBV10-1; TRBD1 matches 11 bases. V lost 5 bases to trimming and J lost 4 bases; unmatched junction nucleotides: 9. Germline V CDR1 and CDR2: WNHNN, SYGVQD (reference sequence). The CDR3 loop spans 16 amino acids.

The chain uses TRBV25-1 and TRBJ1-1, with a possible D match to TRBD1 (5 bases). V was pared by 4 bases and J by 5 bases, with 8 bases between. The CDR3 has 12 amino acids. Germline CDR1 MGHDK, CDR2 SYGVNS. The CDR3 here is CASSVQGTEAFF. The CDR3 DNA reads TGTGCCAGCAGTGTTCAGGGTACTGAAGCTTTCTTT.

The chain employs TRBV7-8 and TRBJ1-2; D is unresolved. Between the trimmed V and J ends, which lost 2 bases and 6 bases, there was a span of 10 bases. The CDR3 has 13 amino acids. In germline, CDR1 is SGHVS, CDR2 FQNEAQ. The CDR3 is CASSLQQANGYTF. CDR3 DNA: TGTGCCAGCAGCTTACAGCAGGCGAATGGCTACACCTTC.

The chain employs TRBV10-3 and TRBJ2-7, with 13 bases aligning to TRBD2. With V trimmed by 4 bases and J by 6 bases, 6 bases remained unmatched. CDR1 and CDR2 from the germline V gene are ENHRY and SYGVKD. The CDR3 length is 15 residues. CDR3 region: CAISGTSGGQGEQYF. In DNA, the CDR3 is TGTGCCATCAGTGGGACTAGCGGGGGACAGGGCGAGCAGTACTTC.

The chain's CDR3 is CASSLGASGRDTDTQYF. The CDR3 DNA follows: TGCGCCAGCAGCTTAGGAGCGAGCGGGAGGGACACAGATACGCAGTATTTT. This chain links TRBV5-1 with TRBJ2-3; 10 bases line up with TRBD2. The CDR3 length is 17 residues. Germline V lookup: CDR1 SGHRS, CDR2 YFSETQ. With 2 bases clipped from V and 2 bases from J, the junction kept 8 bases outside the gene matches.

J is TRBJ1-4 and V is TRBV7-9, with a tentative D call TRBD1 (6 bases). V lost 3 bases to trimming and J lost 8 bases, with 19 bases between them. The CDR3 totals 16 residues. The germline CDR1 and CDR2 sequences are SEHNR and FQNEAQ (reference sequence). The CDR3 spells CASSFDQGRHSEKLFF. CDR3 DNA: TGTGCCAGCAGCTTCGACCAGGGGAGACATTCAGAAAAACTGTTTTTT.

This clone was picked up one time. This chain uses TRBV5-6 with TRBJ1-4, with 9 bases that match TRBD1. CDR3 size: 14 residues. Looked up from germline, CDR1 is SGHDT and CDR2 is YYEEEE. Losses at the gene ends were 4 bases for V and 9 bases for J; bases not matched to a gene: 7. This CDR3 reads CASSPRTGEKKLFF. CDR3 in DNA: TGTGCCAGCAGCCCGCGGACAGGGGAGAAAAAACTGTTTTTT.

This chain links TRBV5-1 with TRBJ1-1; D is perhaps TRBD1 (6 bases). Germline V gene sequence: CDR1 SGHRS, CDR2 YFSETQ. This CDR3 has 14 amino acids. The V end lost 4 bases, the J end lost 1 base, and 11 bases lay between the germline ends. CDR3 sequence reads: CASSLGAWNTEAFF. The DNA for the CDR3 is TGCGCCAGCAGCCTGGGGGCCTGGAACACTGAAGCTTTCTTT.

This chain links TRBV27 with TRBJ2-5; weak D call: TRBD1 (6 bases). V dropped 2 bases and J dropped 7 bases, with 14 bases sitting between them. CDR1 and CDR2 from the germline V gene are MNHEY and SMNVEV (reference sequence). There are 14 residues in the CDR3. In DNA, the CDR3 is TGTGCCAGCAGTTTACTAACAGGGACCGGGACCCAGTACTTC. Amino acids: CASSLLTGTGTQYF.

The chain joins TRBV10-1 to TRBJ2-1; tentatively, D is TRBD2 (6 bases). CDR1 and CDR2 (germline): WNHNN, SYGVQD (reference sequence). This CDR3 has 13 residues. V lost 2 bases, J lost 7 bases, and 9 bases lay in between. As DNA, the CDR3 is TGCGCCAGCAGTGAGATAGGGAGGAATGAGCAGTTCTTC. Amino acids: CASSEIGRNEQFF.

This clone was recorded once. The chain couples TRBV4-2 to TRBJ1-6; 8 bases are shared with TRBD1. The CDR3 is 15 amino acids. CDR1 and CDR2 from the germline V gene are LGHNA and YNFKEQ. V lost 2 bases to trimming and J lost 7 bases; unmatched junction nucleotides: 4. CDR3 sequence: CASSQRTGPNSPLHF. The CDR3 bases are TGTGCCAGCAGCCAAAGGACAGGGCCAAATTCACCCCTCCACTTT.

The chain joins TRBV5-1 to TRBJ2-1; D perhaps matches TRBD1 (6 bases). This CDR3 contains 14 residues. Germline V gene data show CDR1 as SGHRS and CDR2 as YFSETQ. Deletions cut 6 bases from V and 3 bases from J, with 13 bases between. The CDR3 DNA reads as TGCGCCAGCACGCCTGGGGGCCTCTACAATGAGCAGTTCTTC. Its protein is CASTPGGLYNEQFF.

The CDR3 reads CASRSVNTGELFF. Here the CDR3 DNA reads TGCGCCAGCAGGTCGGTGAACACCGGGGAGCTGTTTTTT. The chain is built from TRBV5-1 and TRBJ2-2, with D unresolved. V was pared by 5 bases and J by 1 base, with 6 bases between. The CDR3 has 13 amino acids. CDR1 SGHRS and CDR2 YFSETQ come from the germline V gene.

The rearrangement uses TRBV7-9 and TRBJ2-5, with D possibly being TRBD1 (5 bases). The CDR3 runs 14 residues. V was trimmed by 1 base and J by 5 bases, leaving 11 bases between them. CDR1 SEHNR and CDR2 FQNEAQ come from the germline V gene (reference sequence). CDR3 sequence (DNA): TGTGCCAGCAGCTTAGAGGGGATTAGCGAGACCCAGTACTTC. Residues: CASSLEGISETQYF. Full variable domain (missing parts from reference TRBV7-9 and TRBJ2-5): DTGVSQNPRHKITKRGQNVTFRCDPISEHNRLYWYRQTLGQGPEFLTYFQNEAQLEKSRLLSDRFSAERPKGSFSTLEIQRTEQGDSAMYLCASSLEGISETQYFGPGTRLLVL.

This clone has a single count. The V call is TRBV15, the J call TRBJ1-5; possibly TRBD1 for D (6 bases). The CDR3 is 15 residues long. From germline, CDR1 is LNHNV and CDR2 YYDKDF (reference sequence). The V and J ends lost 0 bases and 5 bases respectively, with 11 bases between them. The CDR3 here is CATSRDRGGDQPQHF. The CDR3 region has the DNA TGTGCCACCAGCAGAGATAGGGGGGGAGATCAGCCCCAGCATTTT.

This clone was observed once. V gene TRBV15 combines with J gene TRBJ1-6; 9 bases agree with TRBD1. CDR1 is LNHNV, CDR2 YYDKDF, per germline (reference sequence). This CDR3 is 16 amino acids long. V shed 2 bases and J 6 bases; nucleotides not matched to a gene: 5. The CDR3 sequence: CATSRTDRGSNSPLHF. Here the CDR3 DNA reads TGTGCCACCAGCAGAACCGACAGGGGGAGTAATTCACCCCTCCACTTT. Full variable domain (outside the CDR3, taken from reference TRBV15 and TRBJ1-6): DAMVIQNPRYQVTQFGKPVTLSCSQTLNHNVMYWYQQKSSQAPKLLFHYYDKDFNNEADTPDNFQSRRPNTSFCFLDIRSPGLGDTAMYLCATSRTDRGSNSPLHFGNGTRLTVT.